The 27 T cell receptor beta chains below were found in one sample sequenced in a study of cytomegalovirus exposure and HLA in healthy donors. This PCR relied on a set of 60 Vbeta primers and 13 Jbeta primers. Generated by immunoSEQ multiplex PCR, the TCRdb table keeps only in-frame clones and is missing some. This sample carries 130,000 or so clones, about 8.5% of them seen once, and the ten largest clones take 5.5%. The material sequenced was PBMCs. These receptor sequences come from a middle-aged man in good health and CMV-seronegative.

This clone turned up a few times. The genes are TRBV6-5 and TRBJ1-1, with D perhaps TRBD1 (6 bases). Trimming left V 0 bases short and J 10 bases short, with 9 bases between. This CDR3 spans 12 amino acids. Germline CDR1 and CDR2: MNHEY and SVGAGI. The CDR3 loop reads CASSYSQGGAFF. CDR3 DNA: TGTGCCAGCAGTTACTCACAGGGCGGAGCTTTCTTT.

This clone has just a few counts. The J gene is TRBJ2-7, the V gene TRBV30, with D possibly being TRBD1 (5 bases). CDR1 GTSNPN and CDR2 SVGIG come from the germline V gene (reference sequence). V lost 4 bases to trimming and J lost 0 bases, with 13 bases between them. The CDR3 length is 14 residues. This CDR3 reads CAWNWGVSSYEQYF. In DNA, the CDR3 is TGTGCCTGGAACTGGGGCGTTAGCTCCTACGAGCAGTACTTC.

This clone has a handful of counts. This chain connects TRBV7-4 to TRBJ1-2, with 9 bases aligning to TRBD1. Germline CDR1 SGHVT, CDR2 SQSDAQ. This CDR3 contains 15 residues. V dropped 3 bases and J dropped 5; count of bases not matched to a gene: 7. The CDR3 coding sequence is TGTGCCAGCAGCTTCCGGGACAGGGTCGAGTATGGCTACACCTTC. Residues: CASSFRDRVEYGYTF.

The chain uses TRBV27 and TRBJ2-1, with TRBD1 matching 9 bases. The J segment lost 5 bases and the V segment lost 8 bases, leaving 7 bases of the junction unmatched. Per the germline V gene, CDR1 is MNHEY and CDR2 is SMNVEV (reference sequence). This CDR3 spans 14 amino acids. The CDR3 DNA sequence: TGTGCCAGCTACGGACAGGGGAGGAACAATGAGCAGTTCTTC. Translation: CASYGQGRNNEQFF.

The chain links TRBV9 to TRBJ2-2; 9 bases are a match to TRBD1. Looked up from germline, CDR1 is SGDLS and CDR2 is YYNGEE. The CDR3 runs 15 residues. V dropped 7 bases and J dropped 6; count of bases not matched to a gene: 10. The chain's CDR3 is CASSEQGTGPGELFF. Here the CDR3 DNA reads TGTGCCAGCTCCGAGCAAGGGACAGGGCCCGGGGAGCTGTTTTTT.

The rearrangement links TRBV7-2 to TRBJ1-6; a weak D match, TRBD1 (5 bases). The CDR3 has 13 residues. The V end was cut by 2 bases, the J end by 6 bases, with 5 bases between. Per the germline V gene, CDR1 is SGHTA and CDR2 is FQGNSA. DNA of the CDR3: TGTGCCAGCAGCTTACAGGGTAATTCACCCCTCCACTTT. Its protein product is CASSLQGNSPLHF.

The chain combines TRBV2 with TRBJ2-3, with 7 bases aligning to TRBD2. Per the germline V gene, CDR1 is SNHLY and CDR2 is FYNNEI. After removal of 7 bases from V and 1 base from J, the junction contained 5 bases not matched to a gene. The CDR3 loop spans 14 amino acids. CDR3 sequence reads: CASNGGDGTDTQYF. CDR3 in DNA: TGTGCCAGCAATGGGGGGGATGGCACAGATACGCAGTATTTT.

Notes on this clone: Other nucleotide sequences in the sample specify the same CDR3. The chain joins TRBV12-5 to TRBJ2-3, with 9 bases that match TRBD2. There are 15 residues in the CDR3. V lost 7 bases to trimming and J lost 4 bases; unmatched junction nucleotides: 9. Per the germline V gene, CDR1 is LGHNT and CDR2 is FRNRAP. The CDR3 DNA reads TGTGCTAGTGCCCAACCGGCGGGGGGGCCAGATACGCAGTATTTT. Translation gives CASAQPAGGPDTQYF.

The chain uses TRBV28 and TRBJ1-4, with unresolved D. The CDR3 extends over 13 amino acids. The germline V and J ends were trimmed by 7 bases and 3 bases, with 9 bases remaining between them. Per the germline V gene, CDR1 is MDHEN and CDR2 is SYDVKM. This CDR3 is CASTWGANEKLFF. The CDR3 DNA reads as TGTGCCAGCACCTGGGGAGCTAATGAAAAACTGTTTTTT.

This clone was picked up a small number of times. This chain joins TRBV6-1 and TRBJ1-1, with D perhaps TRBD1 (6 bases). Trimming pared 3 bases from V and 5 bases from J, leaving 10 bases between. The germline gives CDR1 MNHNS, CDR2 SASEGT. The CDR3 sequence is 13 residues long. The CDR3 nucleotides are TGTGCCAGCAGTGACACTGGACAGACTGAAGCTTTCTTT. It encodes CASSDTGQTEAFF.

V usage is TRBV10-1 and J usage is TRBJ2-3, with 10 bases lining up with TRBD2. Germline CDR1 reads WNHNN; CDR2 reads SYGVQD (reference sequence). Trimming removed 7 bases from V and 1 base from J; junction bases left unmatched: 2. The CDR3 has 14 residues. The CDR3 coding sequence is TGCGCCAGCAACACTAGCGGGGGCACAGATACGCAGTATTTT. Encoded protein: CASNTSGGTDTQYF.

This clone was observed a handful of times. The V and J genes are TRBV4-2 and TRBJ1-1, with 7 bases matching TRBD1. Germline V gives CDR1 LGHNA, CDR2 YNFKEQ. V dropped 4 bases and J dropped 8; count of bases not matched to a gene: 4. This CDR3 contains 12 residues. In DNA, the CDR3 is TGTGCCAGCAGCCTAGAGGGACAGGAAGCTTTCTTT. Translating gives CASSLEGQEAFF.

This clone occurred a few times. The chain has TRBV7-9 and TRBJ1-3; D not certain. V lost 4 bases to trimming and J lost 2 bases, with 15 bases between them. The CDR3 has 16 residues. Germline values: CDR1 SEHNR, CDR2 FQNEAQ (reference sequence). DNA of the CDR3: TGTGCCAGCAGCTCAGTCGGGATTGTTGCTGGAAACACCATATATTTT. Translated, it gives CASSSVGIVAGNTIYF.

This clone came up a few times. The genes are TRBV5-1 and TRBJ2-3; D is ambiguous. Germline V lookup: CDR1 SGHRS, CDR2 YFSETQ. The V end lost 2 bases, the J end lost 1 base, and 8 bases lay between the germline ends. The CDR3 is made up of 14 amino acids. CDR3 residues: CASSFGPRTDTQYF. The CDR3 DNA reads as TGCGCCAGCAGCTTTGGGCCTCGCACAGATACGCAGTATTTT.

The CDR3 bases are TGCGCCAGCAGCTCGAGGACAGGGGTCGATACGCAGTATTTT. As protein: CASSSRTGVDTQYF. The rearrangement uses TRBV5-1 and TRBJ2-3; 9 bases agree with TRBD1. CDR1 and CDR2 (germline): SGHRS, YFSETQ. This CDR3 spans 14 amino acids. V dropped 3 bases and J dropped 6; count of bases not matched to a gene: 5. The variable domain in full, with the rest retrieved from reference TRBV5-1 and TRBJ2-3, is KAGVTQTPRYLIKTRGQQVTLSCSPISGHRSVSWYQQTPGQGLQFLFEYFSETQRNKGNFPGRFSGRQFSNSRSEMNVSTLELGDSALYLCASSSRTGVDTQYFGPGTRLTVL.

This clone was detected only a few times. The J gene is TRBJ1-3, the V gene TRBV4-1; D not resolved. Germline V gives CDR1 MGHRA, CDR2 YSYEKL. CDR3 length: 15 residues. V was trimmed by 1 base and J by 1 base, leaving 8 bases between them. CDR3 protein: CASSQGAVSGNTIYF. The CDR3 DNA reads TGCGCCAGCAGCCAAGGCGCCGTATCTGGAAACACCATATATTTT.

The sample holds a few counts of this clone. The chain combines TRBV5-5 with TRBJ1-1; D unresolved. CDR3 length equals 13 residues. V was pared by 3 bases and J by 4 bases, with 10 bases between. Per the germline V gene, CDR1 is SGHKS and CDR2 is YYEKEE (reference sequence). CDR3 sequence reads: CASSSQEGTEAFF. CDR3 coding DNA: TGTGCCAGCAGCTCGCAGGAAGGCACTGAAGCTTTCTTT.

The chain combines TRBV5-1 with TRBJ1-3, with TRBD1 matching over 8 bases. V was clipped by 4 bases and J by 6 bases; unmatched bases: 6. Germline CDR1 SGHRS, CDR2 YFSETQ. CDR3 size: 14 residues. CDR3 protein: CASSPTGVVNTIYF. CDR3 in DNA: TGCGCCAGCAGCCCGACAGGGGTGGTAAACACCATATATTTT.

This chain uses TRBV4-3 with TRBJ1-2; 7 bases align to TRBD1. Germline CDR1 LGHNA, CDR2 YSLEER. J was trimmed by 4 bases and V by 4 bases; bases with no gene match: 9. CDR3 size: 15 residues. CDR3 sequence: CASSRRGHESYGYTF. In DNA, the CDR3 is TGCGCCAGCAGCCGGAGGGGGCACGAGTCCTATGGCTACACCTTC.

This clone was counted a few times. The rearrangement joins TRBV19 to TRBJ1-2; possibly TRBD1 for D (6 bases). This CDR3 region has 16 residues. Per the germline V gene, CDR1 is LNHDA and CDR2 is SQIVND (reference sequence). Trimming left V 3 bases short and J 0 bases short, with 14 bases between. The CDR3 nucleotides read TGTGCCAGTAGTATTCAAGGCAGGGGAGCTAACTATGGCTACACCTTC. It codes for CASSIQGRGANYGYTF.

The J gene is TRBJ2-2, the V gene TRBV5-4; a possible D gene is TRBD1 (6 bases). CDR3 length: 14 residues. Germline CDR1 reads SGHNT; CDR2 reads YYREEE (reference sequence). Trimming removed 2 bases at V and 7 bases at J, with 12 bases between. CDR3 sequence: CASSLQGEHGELFF. CDR3 nucleotide sequence: TGTGCCAGCAGCTTACAGGGTGAGCACGGGGAGCTGTTTTTT.

The J gene is TRBJ2-7, the V gene TRBV5-1; 10 nucleotides match TRBD1. Trimming at V came to 2 bases and at J to 6 bases, leaving 5 bases not matched to a gene. CDR1 and CDR2 (germline): SGHRS, YFSETQ. The length of the CDR3 is 14 residues. The CDR3 region has the DNA TGCGCCAGCAGCTTTTCGGGACAGGGGCTCGAGCAGTACTTC. Translation: CASSFSGQGLEQYF.

This clone was picked up a small number of times. The genes are TRBV30 and TRBJ2-7; D possibly corresponds to TRBD1 (6 bases). Germline V gives CDR1 GTSNPN, CDR2 SVGIG (reference sequence). The V gene lost 5 bases and the J gene lost 3 bases, with 17 bases spanning the gap. The CDR3 length is 14 residues. The CDR3 coding sequence is TGTGCCTGGGACCTCGGCAGGGGCCGCTACGAGCAGTACTTC. Protein: CAWDLGRGRYEQYF.

Written as DNA, the CDR3 is TGCGCCAGCAGCTTGGGGATTTCAGACCGGGGGATTGGGGAGACCCAGTACTTC. Its protein product is CASSLGISDRGIGETQYF. The chain couples TRBV5-1 to TRBJ2-5; perhaps TRBD2 as D (6 bases). Per the germline V gene, CDR1 is SGHRS and CDR2 is YFSETQ. Trimming took off 0 bases at V and 5 bases at J, with 23 bases between the two ends. The CDR3 runs to 18 residues.

This clone came up a few times. The chain is built from TRBV5-1 and TRBJ1-1, with TRBD1 matching over 7 bases. The CDR3 loop spans 14 amino acids. Per germline, CDR1 SGHRS and CDR2 YFSETQ. With V trimmed by 4 bases and J by 0 bases, 3 bases remained unmatched. CDR3 amino acids: CASSPGTVNTEAFF. Written as DNA, the CDR3 is TGCGCCAGCAGCCCCGGGACAGTGAACACTGAAGCTTTCTTT.

The chain uses TRBV9 and TRBJ2-1; no firm D call. Germline V lookup: CDR1 SGDLS, CDR2 YYNGEE. V was cut by 0 bases and J by 4 bases, with 5 bases left in between. This CDR3 is built from 13 residues. CDR3 amino acids: CASSVETYNEQFF. CDR3 in DNA: TGTGCCAGCAGCGTAGAGACTTACAATGAGCAGTTCTTC.

The gene calls are TRBV29-1 and TRBJ2-3; 7 nucleotides agree with TRBD1. The germline CDR1 and CDR2 sequences are SQVTM and ANQGSEA. V was clipped by 7 bases and J by 10 bases; unmatched bases: 5. This CDR3 has 10 residues. CDR3 sequence reads: CSAHRGAQYF. The CDR3 DNA reads as TGCAGCGCCCACAGGGGTGCGCAGTATTTT.